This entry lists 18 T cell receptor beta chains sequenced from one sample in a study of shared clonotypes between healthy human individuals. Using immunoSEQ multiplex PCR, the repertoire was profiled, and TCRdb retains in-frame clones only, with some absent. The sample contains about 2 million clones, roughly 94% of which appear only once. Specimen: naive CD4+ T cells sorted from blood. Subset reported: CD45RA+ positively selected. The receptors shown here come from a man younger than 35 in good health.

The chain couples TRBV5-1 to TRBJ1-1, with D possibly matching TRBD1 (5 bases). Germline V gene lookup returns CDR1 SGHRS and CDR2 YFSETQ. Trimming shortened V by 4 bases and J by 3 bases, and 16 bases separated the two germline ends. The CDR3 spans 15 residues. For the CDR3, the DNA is TGCGCCAGCAGCCGTGAGGGGCATATGGACACTGAAGCTTTCTTT. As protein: CASSREGHMDTEAFF.

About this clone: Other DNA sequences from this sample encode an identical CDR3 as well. The CDR3 bases are TGTGCCAGCAGTTACTCTGGCAGCACAGATACGCAGTATTTT. Its translation is CASSYSGSTDTQYF. The rearrangement uses TRBV6-5 and TRBJ2-3, with D unresolved. CDR1 and CDR2 from the germline V gene are MNHEY and SVGAGI. This CDR3 is built from 14 residues. V dropped 0 bases and J dropped 0 bases, with 4 bases sitting between them.

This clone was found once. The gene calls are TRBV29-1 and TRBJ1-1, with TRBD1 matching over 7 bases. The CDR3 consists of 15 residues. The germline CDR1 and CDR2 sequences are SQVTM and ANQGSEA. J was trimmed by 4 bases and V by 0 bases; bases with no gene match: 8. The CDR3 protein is CSVEDRGQAATEAFF. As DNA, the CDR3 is TGCAGCGTTGAAGATAGAGGACAGGCGGCCACTGAAGCTTTCTTT.

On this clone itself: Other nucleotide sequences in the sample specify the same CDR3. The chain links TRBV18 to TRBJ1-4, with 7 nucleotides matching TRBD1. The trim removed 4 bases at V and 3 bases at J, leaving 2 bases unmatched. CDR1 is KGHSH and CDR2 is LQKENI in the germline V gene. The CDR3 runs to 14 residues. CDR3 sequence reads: CASSRQGANEKLFF. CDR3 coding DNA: TGTGCCAGCTCACGACAGGGAGCTAATGAAAAACTGTTTTTT. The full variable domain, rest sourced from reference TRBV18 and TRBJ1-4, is NAGVMQNPRHLVRRRGQEARLRCSPMKGHSHVYWYRQLPEEGLKFMVYLQKENIIDESGMPKERFSAEFPKEGPSILRIQQVVRGDSAAYFCASSRQGANEKLFFGSGTQLSVL.

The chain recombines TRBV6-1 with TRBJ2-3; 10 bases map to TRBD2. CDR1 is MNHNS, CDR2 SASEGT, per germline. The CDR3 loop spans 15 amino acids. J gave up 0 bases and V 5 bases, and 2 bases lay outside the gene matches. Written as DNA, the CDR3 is TGTGCCAGCAGTCTTAGCGGGGGGAGCACAGATACGCAGTATTTT. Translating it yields CASSLSGGSTDTQYF.

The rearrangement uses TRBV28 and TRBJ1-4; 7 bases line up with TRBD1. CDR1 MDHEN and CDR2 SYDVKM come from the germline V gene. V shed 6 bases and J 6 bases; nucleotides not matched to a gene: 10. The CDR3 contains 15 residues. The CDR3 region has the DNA TGTGCCAGCAGAGAGGTGACAGGGTGGGATGAAAAACTGTTTTTT. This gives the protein CASREVTGWDEKLFF.

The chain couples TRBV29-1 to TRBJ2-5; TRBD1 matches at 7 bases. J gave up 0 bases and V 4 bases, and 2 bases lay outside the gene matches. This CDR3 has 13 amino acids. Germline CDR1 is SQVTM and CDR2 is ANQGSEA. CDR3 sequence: CSVGDRNQETQYF. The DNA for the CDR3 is TGCAGCGTTGGGGACAGAAACCAAGAGACCCAGTACTTC.

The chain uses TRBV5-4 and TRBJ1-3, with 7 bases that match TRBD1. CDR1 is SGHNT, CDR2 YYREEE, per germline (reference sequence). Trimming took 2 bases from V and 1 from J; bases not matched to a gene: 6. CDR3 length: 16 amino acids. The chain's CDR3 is CASSLPGQMSGNTIYF. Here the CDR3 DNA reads TGTGCCAGCAGCTTACCGGGACAGATGTCTGGAAACACCATATATTTT. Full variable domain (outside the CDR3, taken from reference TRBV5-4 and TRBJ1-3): ETGVTQSPTHLIKTRGQQVTLRCSSQSGHNTVSWYQQALGQGPQFIFQYYREEENGRGNFPPRFSGLQFPNYSSELNVNALELDDSALYLCASSLPGQMSGNTIYFGEGSWLTVV.

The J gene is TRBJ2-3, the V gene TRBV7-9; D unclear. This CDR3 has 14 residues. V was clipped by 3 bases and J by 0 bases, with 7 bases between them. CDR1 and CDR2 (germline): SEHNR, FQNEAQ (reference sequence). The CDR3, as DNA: TGTGCCAGCAGCTTTTCCGTCAGCACAGATACGCAGTATTTT. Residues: CASSFSVSTDTQYF.

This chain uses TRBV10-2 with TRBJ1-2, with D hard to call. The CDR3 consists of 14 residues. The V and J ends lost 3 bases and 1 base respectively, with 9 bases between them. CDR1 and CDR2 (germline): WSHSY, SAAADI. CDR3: CASSEDKINYGYTF. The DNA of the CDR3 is TGCGCCAGCAGTGAAGACAAAATTAACTATGGCTACACCTTC.

In DNA form, the CDR3 reads TGTGCCTGGAGTGTTTTTACCGGGACAGGGGGCACCGGGGAGCTGTTTTTT. Encoded protein: CAWSVFTGTGGTGELFF. The chain uses TRBV30 and TRBJ2-2; 11 nucleotides align to TRBD1. V lost 0 bases and J lost 4; bases outside the gene matches: 7. The CDR3 totals 17 residues. Germline V gene data show CDR1 as GTSNPN and CDR2 as SVGIG (reference sequence).

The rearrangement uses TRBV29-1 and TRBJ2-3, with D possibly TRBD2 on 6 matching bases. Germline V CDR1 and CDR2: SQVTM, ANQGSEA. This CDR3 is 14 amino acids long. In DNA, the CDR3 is TGCAGTTTTTCCCAGACTAGGCCTCGGGATACGCAGTATTTT. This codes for CSFSQTRPRDTQYF.

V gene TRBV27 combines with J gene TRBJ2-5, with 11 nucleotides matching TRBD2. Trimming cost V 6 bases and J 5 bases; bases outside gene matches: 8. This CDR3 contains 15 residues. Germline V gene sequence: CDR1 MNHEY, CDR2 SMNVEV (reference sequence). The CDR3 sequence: CASSPLAGGRETQYF. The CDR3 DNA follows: TGTGCCAGCAGCCCCCTAGCGGGGGGCAGGGAGACCCAGTACTTC.

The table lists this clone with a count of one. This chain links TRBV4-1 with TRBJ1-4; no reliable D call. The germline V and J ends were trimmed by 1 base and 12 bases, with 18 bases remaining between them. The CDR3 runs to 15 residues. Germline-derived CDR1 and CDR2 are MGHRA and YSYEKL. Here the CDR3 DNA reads TGCGCCAGCAGCCAAGTCGGAAGGGTGGGTGCGGAACTGTTTTTT. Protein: CASSQVGRVGAELFF.

The CDR3 bases are TGTGCCAGCAGGGCAATGAGGTACGGCTCCTACGAGCAGTACTTC. Translation gives CASRAMRYGSYEQYF. The chain is built from TRBV6-1 and TRBJ2-7; no reliable D call. V lost 6 bases to trimming and J lost 0 bases, with 15 bases between them. This CDR3 has 15 amino acids. CDR1 is MNHNS and CDR2 is SASEGT in the germline V gene.

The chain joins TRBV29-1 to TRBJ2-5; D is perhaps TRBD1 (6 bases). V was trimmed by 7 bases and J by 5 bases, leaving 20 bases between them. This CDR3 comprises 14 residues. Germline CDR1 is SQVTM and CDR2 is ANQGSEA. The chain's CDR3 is CSGNFYGGGETQYF. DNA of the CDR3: TGCAGCGGGAACTTTTATGGGGGCGGTGAGACCCAGTACTTC.

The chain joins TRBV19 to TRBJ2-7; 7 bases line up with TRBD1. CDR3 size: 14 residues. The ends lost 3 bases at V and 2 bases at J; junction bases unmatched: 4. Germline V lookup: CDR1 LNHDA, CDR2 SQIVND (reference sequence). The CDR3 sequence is CASSIGRGTYEQYF. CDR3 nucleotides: TGTGCCAGTAGTATCGGCAGGGGGACCTACGAGCAGTACTTC.

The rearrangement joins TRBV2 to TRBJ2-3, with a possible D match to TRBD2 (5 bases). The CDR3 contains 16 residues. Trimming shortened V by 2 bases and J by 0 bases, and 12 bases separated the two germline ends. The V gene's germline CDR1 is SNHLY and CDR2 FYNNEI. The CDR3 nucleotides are TGTGCCAGCAGTGAATCGGGGAAAATTAGCACAGATACGCAGTATTTT. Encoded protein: CASSESGKISTDTQYF. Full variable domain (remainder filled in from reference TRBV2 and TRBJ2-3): EPEVTQTPSHQVTQMGQEVILRCVPISNHLYFYWYRQILGQKVEFLVSFYNNEISEKSEIFDDQFSVERPDGSNFTLKIRSTKLEDSAMYFCASSESGKISTDTQYFGPGTRLTVL.